The text below deals with one T cell receptor (beta chain). This sample is drawn from a study of blood T cell repertoires in COVID-19. Turning to the study itself: COVID-19 samples, acute and convalescent, were from the United States, Italy and Spain. PBMCs, B-cell-depleted T cells, or T cells were the source of the cDNA or gDNA that made up the material.

The germline gives CDR1 MNHEY, CDR2 SVGAGI. CDR3 length equals 14 residues. V gave up 2 bases and J gave up 3 bases, with 9 bases separating them. As originally analysed: Amplification of reference gene primers provided the estimated nucleated cell counts. Repertoires were generated with immunoSEQ multiplex PCR, while TCRdb's copy carries only in-frame clones and drops some. That table is the source of V, J and clone size, and D and trimming were worked out from the DNA. The table lists about 75,000 clones, 88% of them singletons. This chain joins TRBV6-5 and TRBJ2-3, with TRBD2 as a possible D gene (6 bases). The source is a human donor in a cohort sampled during active COVID-19. The specimen was peripheral blood. As DNA, the CDR3 is TGTGCCAGCAGTTACGCCGGGAGAACAGATACGCAGTATTTT. It translates to CASSYAGRTDTQYF.